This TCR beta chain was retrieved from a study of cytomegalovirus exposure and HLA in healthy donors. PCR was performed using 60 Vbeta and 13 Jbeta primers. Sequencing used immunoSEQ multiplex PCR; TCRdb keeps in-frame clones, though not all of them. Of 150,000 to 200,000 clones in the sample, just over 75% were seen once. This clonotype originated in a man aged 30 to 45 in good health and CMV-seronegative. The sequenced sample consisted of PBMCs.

The CDR3 nucleotides are TGTGCCAGCAGTACGTTTCGGGAGGAACCAGATACGCAGTATTTT. Its translation: CASSTFREEPDTQYF. V is TRBV27 and J is TRBJ2-3; 7 bases are shared with TRBD2. Germline CDR1 and CDR2: MNHEY and SMNVEV (reference sequence). The CDR3 contains 15 residues. V shed 5 bases, J shed 4 bases, and the junction held 9 bases outside the gene matches.